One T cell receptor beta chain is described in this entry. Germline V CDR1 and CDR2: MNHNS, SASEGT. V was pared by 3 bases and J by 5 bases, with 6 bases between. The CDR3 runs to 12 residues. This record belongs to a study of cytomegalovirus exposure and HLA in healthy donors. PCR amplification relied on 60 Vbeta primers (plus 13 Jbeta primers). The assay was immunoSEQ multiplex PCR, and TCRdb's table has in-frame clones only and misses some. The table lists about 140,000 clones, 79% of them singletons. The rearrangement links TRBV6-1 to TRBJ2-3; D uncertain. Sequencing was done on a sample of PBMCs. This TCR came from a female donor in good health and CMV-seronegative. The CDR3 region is CASSDSGDTQYF. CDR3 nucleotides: TGTGCCAGCAGTGACAGTGGAGATACGCAGTATTTT.